This T cell receptor beta chain came from a study of blood T cell repertoires in COVID-19. The V and J ends lost 0 bases and 7 bases, in that order; junction bases with no gene match: 10. Per germline, CDR1 GTSNPN and CDR2 SVGIG (reference sequence). The CDR3 runs to 16 residues. As handled by the study authors: How many nucleated cells were present was estimated from reference gene primer amplification. Measured with immunoSEQ multiplex PCR; TCRdb has only the in-frame clones, and not every one. V and J calls and clone size follow that table, whereas D and trimming were derived from the DNA. The sample lists more than 150,000 clones, more than 70% occurring once.

Sequencing used peripheral blood. V gene TRBV30 combines with J gene TRBJ2-2, with 8 bases matching TRBD2. The receptor was derived from a middle-aged man with active or convalescent COVID-19. In nucleotides, the CDR3 is TGTGCCTGGAGTGTAAGGGTCGGGAGGGGTGTCGGGGAGCTGTTTTTT. Amino acid sequence: CAWSVRVGRGVGELFF.